This entry lists 4 T cell receptor beta chains sequenced from one sample in a study of OX40 agonist ivuxolimab in advanced cancers. Assay used: immunoSEQ multiplex PCR; TCRdb lists only in-frame clones, some missing. The top ten hold 0.52% of the sample, which has 55,000 to 65,000 clones, approximately 77% seen once. The material sequenced was CD4+ or CD8+ T cells sorted from blood, taken in a trial of the OX40 agonist ivuxolimab. The receptors here all came from an adult with an advanced solid tumor such as melanoma, head and neck, liver or kidney cancer.

This clone was seen a handful of times. The V and J genes are TRBV28 and TRBJ1-5; D not certain. The V end was cut by 7 bases, the J end by 7 bases, with 11 bases between. The CDR3 covers 12 residues. The germline V gene encodes CDR1 MDHEN and CDR2 SYDVKM. CDR3 amino acids: CASTSEGQPQHF. The CDR3 coding sequence is TGTGCCAGCACCTCGGAAGGGCAGCCCCAGCATTTT.

V and J are TRBV7-9 and TRBJ2-5; D unclear. Looked up from germline, CDR1 is SEHNR and CDR2 is FQNEAQ (reference sequence). V gave up 1 base and J gave up 5 bases, with 8 bases separating them. The CDR3 has 13 residues. This chain's CDR3 is CASSLGGRETQYF. In nucleotides, the CDR3 is TGTGCCAGCAGCTTAGGAGGACGGGAGACCCAGTACTTC.

This clone was observed a few times. This chain connects TRBV28 to TRBJ1-5, with TRBD1 matching over 8 bases. The CDR3 is made up of 16 amino acids. Germline CDR1 and CDR2: MDHEN and SYDVKM. The junction had 10 bases not matched to a gene; V was cut back by 6 bases and J by 3 bases. This CDR3 reads CASSPTGTGSNQPQHF. In DNA, the CDR3 is TGTGCCAGCAGCCCAACAGGGACAGGCTCCAATCAGCCCCAGCATTTT.

The V call is TRBV5-1, the J call TRBJ2-2, with D tentatively TRBD1 or TRBD2 (5 bases each). Germline loops: CDR1 SGHRS, CDR2 YFSETQ. The CDR3 is 16 amino acids. V was cut by 4 bases and J by 2 bases, with 15 bases left in between. CDR3 DNA sequence: TGCGCCAGCAGCAGCATCCGGGACGGAAACACCGGGGAGCTGTTTTTT. Translation: CASSSIRDGNTGELFF.